The rows below give T cell receptor beta chains drawn from one sample of a study of blood T cells in healthy people across ages. From the 5' RACE reads, TCRdb called clonotypes with MiXCR, one entry per CDR3 protein. The top ten clones hold under 8% of a sample with around 1.5 million distinct CDR3 sequences, around two fifths of them seen once. The specimen sequenced was blood. These TCRs come from a woman between 18 and 29 years old in good health. The CDR3 runs from the conserved cysteine through the conserved F or W. Clone size is not always given. Where it is, it says once, few, many or a class for expanded clones.

j_call v_call clone_size cdr3_aa
. TRBV20-1 . CSARQSGGLYEQYF
TRBJ2-1 TRBV19 . CASSMSYNEQFF
TRBJ1-1 TRBV6-5 . CASSSGTPFRAFF
TRBJ1-6 TRBV2 . CASSDRPLNSPLHF
TRBJ1-2 TRBV27 . CASSPSRQGAYGYTF
TRBJ1-4 TRBV20-1 few CSARRGIGEKLFF
TRBJ2-3 TRBV20-1 . CSARTSLSDTQYF
TRBJ2-2 TRBV4-1 . CASSPNPGQNAGELFF
TRBJ2-5 TRBV4-1 . CASSQGGGALETQYF
TRBJ2-7 TRBV20-1 . CSARNLQGPSYEQYF
TRBJ1-2 TRBV12-3/TRBV12-4 few CASAEKAGQHYGYTF
TRBJ2-7 TRBV28 . CASLRGGVFDEQYF
TRBJ2-7 TRBV6-5 . CASRLYEQYF
TRBJ1-5 TRBV27 few CASSFIVDQPQHF
TRBJ2-1 TRBV20-1 . CSASPRTRSSYNEQFF
TRBJ2-2 TRBV7-2 . CASSQRPGELFF
TRBJ2-1 TRBV20-1 few CSAEGTDTYNEQFF
TRBJ2-3 TRBV4-1 many CASSHPGAPSTDTQYF
TRBJ1-2 TRBV12-3/TRBV12-4 . CASRAGLWGYTF
TRBJ1-2 TRBV10-3 . CAVSGKPDREDGYTF
. TRBV27 . CASSPKVAYEQYF
TRBJ2-7 TRBV10-3 few CAISDGTSGGGTEQYF
TRBJ2-1 TRBV28 . CASSLRASGRLTWNEQFF
TRBJ2-1 TRBV12-5 few CASGLGPDRGNSNEQFF
TRBJ2-5 TRBV18 few CASSPTEGETQYF
TRBJ2-5 TRBV7-9 . CASSRSSGRPRETQYF
TRBJ1-6 TRBV20-1 many CSARVGDTPNSPLHF
TRBJ2-1 TRBV4-2 . CASSPSGIFAEQFF
TRBJ1-1 TRBV2 . CASRTYSDTEAFF
TRBJ2-7 TRBV4-2 few CASSQQDSGGEPYEQYF
TRBJ2-3 TRBV4-1 many CASSQGLSTDTQYF
. TRBV27 . CASSPWGTQYEQYF
TRBJ2-7 TRBV28 few CASHSGGGYEQYF
TRBJ2-6 TRBV13 . CASSLGGQGANVLTF
TRBJ2-3 TRBV20-1 few CSAQSSSGLTDTQYF
TRBJ1-1 TRBV6-1 . CASSGGESTEAFF
TRBJ2-4 TRBV20-1 . CSARAPEGQDIQYF
TRBJ2-7 TRBV9 few CASSVAGTDTYEQYF
TRBJ2-7 TRBV5-1 . CASSRKASSGSIPEQYF
TRBJ2-3 TRBV5-1 . CASTKSTSGGSADTQYF
TRBJ2-5 TRBV10-3 . CAINSGGETQYF
TRBJ2-3 TRBV29-1 . CSVDRDGAGDTQYF
TRBJ2-5 TRBV10-3 few CAISGASGGGETQYF
TRBJ2-1 TRBV18 few CASSPPGQGSYNEQFF
TRBJ2-5 TRBV7-7 . CASSTSTSGAQETQYF
TRBJ1-2 TRBV4-1 once CASSQDHGPLYYGYTF
TRBJ2-4 TRBV6-6 . CASSYSEIAGIKNIQYF
TRBJ1-2 TRBV4-1 . CASSQRHLARENGYTF
TRBJ2-3 TRBV3-1 . CASAFRQGADTQYF
TRBJ2-7 TRBV7-9 . CASSLPSGSGEQYF
TRBJ2-2 TRBV24-1 . CATSDFRGGELFF
TRBJ2-1 TRBV20-1 few CSARKDYYNEQFF
TRBJ2-5 TRBV7-9 many CASSLAGAQETQYF
TRBJ2-7 TRBV28 few CASRVGTATSYEQYF
TRBJ2-5 TRBV7-2 . CASSRHSGGETQYF
TRBJ2-7 TRBV6-1 few CASRLGLGEQYF
. TRBV6-5 few CASSLTSGASEQYF
TRBJ2-1 TRBV20-1 . CSARDRLAGGPNYNEQFF
TRBJ2-3 TRBV6-5 . CASSYDSVSTDTQYF